The 8 T cell receptor beta chains given below trace back to one sample, sequenced in a study of OX40 agonist ivuxolimab in advanced cancers. Libraries were constructed by the immunoSEQ multiplex PCR assay. Imported from immuneACCESS, the table was reduced by TCRdb to in-frame sequences with V and J called. These copies leave out some clones; in studies compared against another copy, an unresolved V gene accounts for under half, and the cause of the remainder is not known. The table for this sample lists fewer than 20,000 clones; about three quarters of them were counted only once. The ten largest make up around 28% of the sample. The specimen comprised CD4+ or CD8+ T cells sorted from blood, sampled in a trial of the OX40 agonist ivuxolimab. The source is an adult with an advanced solid tumor such as melanoma, head and neck, liver or kidney cancer.

The chain combines TRBV9 with TRBJ2-6, with D possibly matching TRBD1 (5 bases). V shed 0 bases and J shed 4 bases, with 8 bases lying between them. Germline V gives CDR1 SGDLS, CDR2 YYNGEE. The CDR3 length is 15 residues. The CDR3 protein is CASSVAGLGANVLTF. The CDR3 bases are TGTGCCAGCAGCGTAGCAGGGTTGGGGGCCAACGTCCTGACTTTC.

CDR3 residues: CASSWGTGTEKIYEQYF. The CDR3 nucleotides are TGTGCCAGTAGTTGGGGGACAGGGACGGAAAAGATCTACGAGCAGTACTTC. The rearrangement links TRBV19 to TRBJ2-7, with 9 bases matching TRBD1. Unmatched junction bases numbered 14, after V lost 5 bases and J lost 3 bases. The germline gives CDR1 LNHDA, CDR2 SQIVND (reference sequence). The CDR3 runs to 17 residues. Full variable domain (outside the CDR3, taken from reference TRBV19 and TRBJ2-7): DGGITQSPKYLFRKEGQNVTLSCEQNLNHDAMYWYRQDPGQGLRLIYYSQIVNDFQKGDIAEGYSVSREKKESFPLTVTSAQKNPTAFYLCASSWGTGTEKIYEQYFGPGTRLTVT.

The chain employs TRBV11-2 and TRBJ2-5; 9 bases align to TRBD2. The CDR3 has 16 amino acids. V shed 1 base and J 6 bases; nucleotides not matched to a gene: 9. Germline V CDR1 and CDR2: SGHAT, FQNNGV. The CDR3 region is CASSLVGASGEKTQYF. The CDR3 coding sequence is TGTGCCAGCAGCTTAGTAGGGGCTAGCGGGGAAAAGACCCAGTACTTC.

This chain uses TRBV27 with TRBJ2-1; the D gene is possibly TRBD1 (5 bases). There are 17 residues in the CDR3. From germline, CDR1 is MNHEY and CDR2 SMNVEV (reference sequence). Trimming pared 1 base from V and 0 bases from J, leaving 13 bases between. CDR3 sequence (DNA): TGTGCCAGCAGTTTATACGGCCCTGGGGCCTCCTACAATGAGCAGTTCTTC. Protein product: CASSLYGPGASYNEQFF.

This clone was recorded only once. This rearrangement joins TRBV5-4 to TRBJ2-7; 10 bases map to TRBD1. CDR1 and CDR2 from the germline V gene are SGHNT and YYREEE (reference sequence). J gave up 0 bases and V 5 bases, and 8 bases lay outside the gene matches. The CDR3 totals 16 residues. Here the CDR3 reads CASSFGQGVSSYEQYF. The CDR3 coding sequence is TGTGCCAGCAGTTTCGGACAGGGGGTCAGCTCCTACGAGCAGTACTTC.

The rearrangement links TRBV4-1 to TRBJ1-1; unclear D gene. This CDR3 contains 13 residues. Germline V lookup: CDR1 MGHRA, CDR2 YSYEKL. The V end lost 2 bases, the J end lost 3 bases, and 7 bases lay between the germline ends. CDR3 in amino acids: CASSQSSDTEAFF. The DNA for the CDR3 is TGCGCCAGCAGCCAATCATCGGACACTGAAGCTTTCTTT.

The chain joins TRBV4-1 to TRBJ1-5, with D possibly matching TRBD1 (6 bases). Germline V lookup: CDR1 MGHRA, CDR2 YSYEKL. The CDR3 has 16 amino acids. V dropped 0 bases and J dropped 2 bases, with 11 bases sitting between them. The CDR3 sequence: CASSQDWAGGNQPQHF. The CDR3, as DNA: TGCGCCAGCAGCCAAGATTGGGCAGGGGGCAATCAGCCCCAGCATTTT.

V usage is TRBV5-1 and J usage is TRBJ2-5; a possible D gene is TRBD2 (6 bases). Germline-derived CDR1 and CDR2 are SGHRS and YFSETQ. The V end lost 4 bases, the J end lost 3 bases, and 16 bases lay between the germline ends. This CDR3 contains 15 residues. The CDR3: CASSPGSSKKETQYF. In DNA, the CDR3 is TGCGCCAGCAGCCCCGGGAGCAGCAAAAAAGAGACCCAGTACTTC.